These 23 T cell receptor beta chains came from one sample sequenced in a study of T cells in tuberculosis. TCRdb's copy holds only in-frame clones and misses some; the assay was immunoSEQ multiplex PCR. The table lists more than 40,000 clones, roughly 94% of them singletons. The source material was PBMCs. The receptors shown here come from a donor aged 10-30 years with latent tuberculosis or without tuberculosis infection. Some clones in this sample may be carry-over from other donors' samples.

V usage is TRBV6-6 and J usage is TRBJ2-3; no clear D gene. CDR1 and CDR2 from the germline V gene are MNHNY and SVGAGI (reference sequence). The CDR3 runs to 13 residues. V shed 7 bases and J shed 1 base, with 9 bases lying between them. DNA of the CDR3: TGTGCCAGCACCGAGTCGCGCACAGATACGCAGTATTTT. Translating gives CASTESRTDTQYF.

J is TRBJ2-1 and V is TRBV6-1; 7 bases line up with TRBD2. Germline assignment: CDR1 MNHNS and CDR2 SASEGT. The CDR3 has 15 residues. V gave up 4 bases and J gave up 0 bases; unmatched junction bases: 3. The CDR3 region has the DNA TGTGCCAGCAGTGCGCGGGGGAGCTCCTACAATGAGCAGTTCTTC. It encodes CASSARGSSYNEQFF.

Here the CDR3 DNA reads TGTGCCAGCAGTTTCCCCCCCGGGAGGGCCCCAGATACGCAGTATTTT. Protein product: CASSFPPGRAPDTQYF. This chain joins TRBV28 and TRBJ2-3; 8 nucleotides agree with TRBD2. With 3 bases clipped from V and 4 bases from J, the junction kept 9 bases outside the gene matches. Germline-derived CDR1 and CDR2 are MDHEN and SYDVKM. This CDR3 region has 16 residues.

The rearrangement joins TRBV10-2 to TRBJ1-1; possibly TRBD1 for D (5 bases). Looked up from germline, CDR1 is WSHSY and CDR2 is SAAADI. Trimming shortened V by 4 bases and J by 4 bases, and 10 bases separated the two germline ends. The CDR3 is made up of 13 amino acids. In DNA form, the CDR3 reads TGCGCCAGCAGTGGGGGGGTGGGCACTGAAGCTTTCTTT. This sequence encodes CASSGGVGTEAFF.

The chain recombines TRBV4-1 with TRBJ2-5; TRBD2 is a possible D gene (6 bases). The CDR3 spans 15 residues. Germline lookup yields CDR1 MGHRA and CDR2 YSYEKL. The germline V and J ends were trimmed by 2 bases and 7 bases, with 17 bases remaining between them. CDR3 sequence (DNA): TGCGCCAGCAGCCAAACTCGGGGGTTCGCGGGGACCCAGTACTTC. Its protein product is CASSQTRGFAGTQYF.

The gene calls are TRBV20-1 and TRBJ1-2; D might be TRBD1 (5 bases). There are 11 residues in the CDR3. Germline V gives CDR1 DFQATT, CDR2 SNEGSKA (reference sequence). CDR3 loop: CGRVVDYGYTF. CDR3 nucleotide sequence: TGCGGCAGGGTAGTCGACTATGGCTACACCTTC.

V is TRBV12-5 and J is TRBJ2-1, with TRBD1 identical over 9 bases. With 5 bases clipped from V and 9 bases from J, the junction kept 11 bases outside the gene matches. The CDR3 consists of 15 residues. Germline V CDR1 and CDR2: LGHNT, FRNRAP. The CDR3 reads CASGTQDTGGSEQFF. CDR3 bases: TGTGCTAGTGGTACCCAAGATACAGGGGGCTCTGAGCAGTTCTTC.

V and J are TRBV5-6 and TRBJ2-7; D is ambiguous. The CDR3 runs 12 residues. Deletions cut 0 bases from V and 2 bases from J, with 3 bases between. Germline CDR1 is SGHDT and CDR2 is YYEEEE. The CDR3 is CASSLDTYEQYF. CDR3 coding DNA: TGTGCCAGCAGCTTGGACACCTACGAGCAGTACTTC.

J is TRBJ1-3 and V is TRBV30, with D unclear. This CDR3 region has 13 residues. The germline V gene encodes CDR1 GTSNPN and CDR2 SVGIG (reference sequence). V lost 0 bases, J lost 2 bases, and 5 bases lay in between. The chain's CDR3 is CAWSVYTGNTIYF. The DNA for the CDR3 is TGTGCCTGGAGTGTTTATACTGGAAACACCATATATTTT.

The V gene is TRBV27, the J gene TRBJ2-3, with 10 nucleotides matching TRBD2. Germline CDR1 MNHEY, CDR2 SMNVEV (reference sequence). Trimming removed 6 bases from V and 6 bases from J; junction bases left unmatched: 9. The CDR3 consists of 15 residues. CDR3 bases: TGTGCCAGCAGGTTAGCTAGCGGGAGAATCGATACGCAGTATTTT. Translation gives CASRLASGRIDTQYF.

The rearrangement joins TRBV6-5 to TRBJ1-2; D not certain. In germline, CDR1 is MNHEY, CDR2 SVGAGI. The CDR3 runs to 11 residues. Trimming cost V 4 bases and J 5 bases, with 5 bases left between them. The CDR3 spells CASSSGYGYTF. The DNA of the CDR3 is TGTGCCAGCAGTTCAGGATATGGCTACACCTTC.

The gene calls are TRBV6-1 and TRBJ2-1; the D gene is possibly TRBD1 (6 bases). The germline V and J ends were trimmed by 7 bases and 2 bases, with 12 bases remaining between them. The CDR3 loop spans 14 amino acids. The germline V gene encodes CDR1 MNHNS and CDR2 SASEGT. This CDR3 reads CASTGDLTYNEQFF. CDR3 coding DNA: TGTGCCAGCACAGGGGACCTCACCTACAATGAGCAGTTCTTC.

This clone was seen once. V gene TRBV28 combines with J gene TRBJ1-5; TRBD1 agrees at 8 bases. The germline CDR1 and CDR2 sequences are MDHEN and SYDVKM. The CDR3 loop spans 16 amino acids. J was trimmed by 0 bases and V by 7 bases; bases with no gene match: 8. CDR3 sequence reads: CASKTGAFYSNQPQHF. CDR3 in DNA: TGTGCCAGCAAGACAGGGGCGTTCTATAGCAATCAGCCCCAGCATTTT.

The chain has TRBV5-1 and TRBJ1-1, with a possible D match to TRBD1 (5 bases). Trimming took off 1 base at V and 1 base at J, with 14 bases between the two ends. Germline assignment: CDR1 SGHRS and CDR2 YFSETQ. This CDR3 spans 16 amino acids. CDR3 sequence reads: CASSLLAQGRNTEAFF. CDR3 coding DNA: TGCGCCAGCAGCTTGCTTGCCCAGGGCAGGAACACTGAAGCTTTCTTT.

The chain carries TRBV11-2 and TRBJ1-1; 7 bases match TRBD1. The CDR3 spans 14 residues. V was clipped by 5 bases and J by 3 bases; unmatched bases: 6. The germline V gene encodes CDR1 SGHAT and CDR2 FQNNGV. The CDR3 reads CASSTTGKYTEAFF. CDR3 coding DNA: TGTGCCAGCAGCACGACAGGGAAGTACACTGAAGCTTTCTTT.

The genes are TRBV5-1 and TRBJ1-4; no definite D call. Germline V lookup: CDR1 SGHRS, CDR2 YFSETQ. The ends were cut back, 4 bases at V and 3 bases at J, with 13 bases in the middle. The CDR3 length is 15 residues. CDR3: CASSLLETANEKLFF. CDR3 nucleotides: TGCGCCAGCAGCCTCCTGGAGACGGCTAATGAAAAACTGTTTTTT.

With regard to this clone: The junction does not match germline at one end; this may be a read error. V and J are TRBV28 and TRBJ1-5; D is unresolved. Germline V CDR1 and CDR2: MDHEN, SYDVKM. The CDR3 is made up of 14 amino acids. The CDR3 sequence is CASSLPVSNQPQHF. CDR3 bases: TGCGCCAGCAGTTTACCCGTTAGCAATCAGCCCCAGCATTTT. Together with reference TRBV28 and TRBJ1-5, the CDR3 gives the full variable domain: DVKVTQSSRYLVKRTGEKVFLECVQDMDHENMFWYRQDPGLGLRLIYFSYDVKMKEKGDIPEGYSVSREKKERFSLILESASTNQTSMYLCASSLPVSNQPQHFGDGTRLSIL.

The rearrangement uses TRBV5-1 and TRBJ2-4, with TRBD2 identical over 8 bases. V was clipped by 3 bases and J by 2 bases; unmatched bases: 4. Germline loops: CDR1 SGHRS, CDR2 YFSETQ. This CDR3 has 15 residues. In DNA, the CDR3 is TGCGCCAGCAGCTGGACTAGCAATTCCAAAAACATTCAGTACTTC. As protein: CASSWTSNSKNIQYF.

This chain joins TRBV6-6 and TRBJ1-4; D remains ambiguous. This CDR3 is 13 amino acids long. Germline lookup yields CDR1 MNHNY and CDR2 SVGAGI (reference sequence). V lost 2 bases, J lost 8 bases, and 9 bases lay in between. Here the CDR3 reads CASSYRFREKLFF. The CDR3 DNA sequence: TGTGCCAGCAGTTACCGATTCCGGGAAAAACTGTTTTTT.

The gene calls are TRBV28 and TRBJ2-3; 10 bases fit TRBD2. The CDR3 is 14 amino acids. Germline V lookup: CDR1 MDHEN, CDR2 SYDVKM. The J segment lost 4 bases and the V segment lost 6 bases, leaving 4 bases of the junction unmatched. CDR3 nucleotide sequence: TGTGCCAGCAGGCTAGCGGGAGATGCAGATACGCAGTATTTT. Protein product: CASRLAGDADTQYF.

V usage is TRBV13 and J usage is TRBJ1-5; D is uncertain. Germline values: CDR1 PRHDT, CDR2 FYEKMQ (reference sequence). The V end lost 0 bases, the J end lost 3 bases, and 9 bases lay between the germline ends. This CDR3 region has 15 residues. CDR3 in amino acids: CASSLGGRNNQPQHF. The CDR3 coding sequence is TGTGCCAGCAGCTTAGGCGGGAGGAACAATCAGCCCCAGCATTTT.

This clone has only a few counts. The chain employs TRBV25-1 and TRBJ2-2, with TRBD2 as a possible D gene (6 bases). This CDR3 comprises 18 residues. V lost 5 bases to trimming and J lost 4 bases, with 23 bases between them. Germline lookup yields CDR1 MGHDK and CDR2 SYGVNS. In DNA form, the CDR3 reads TGTGCCAGCAGTCTTCCCCCGGAGGGAGGCCGAATCACCGGGGAGCTGTTTTTT. It translates to CASSLPPEGGRITGELFF.

V is TRBV4-3 and J is TRBJ1-5; TRBD1 matches 10 bases. The CDR3 has 20 amino acids. Germline CDR1 LGHNA, CDR2 YSLEER. Trimming took 0 bases from V and 1 from J; bases not matched to a gene: 12. The CDR3 region has the DNA TGCGCCAGCAGCCAAGAATTATGGGGACAGGGGAGATTGAGCAATCAGCCCCAGCATTTT. Translated, it gives CASSQELWGQGRLSNQPQHF.